One TCR beta chain is described in this entry. The antigen remains undetermined. The source of the sample is a study of monozygotic twins with inflammatory bowel disease. Researchers put TCRalpha and TCRbeta cDNA through two nested PCRs lasting 16 and 9 cycles. TCRdb derives one entry per CDR3 protein from the 5' RACE reads, leaving out DNA. Recorded for this sample: around 450,000 distinct CDR3 sequences. Study observations and caveats: No one strong IBD-associated signal or clonotype was supported. Twins with IBD had fewer clonotypes in common with others than healthy twins, particularly during disease activity.

Sequencing used blood. The receptor's source is a human donor with ulcerative colitis or Crohn's disease, or a healthy co-twin of an affected twin (not recorded which).

The chain's CDR3 is CSASGTGGQQYF. This chain uses TRBV20-1 with TRBJ2-7; as DNA is missing, the TRBD1 call by TCRdb cannot be tested. The length of the CDR3 is 12 residues. The germline V gene encodes CDR1 DFQATT and CDR2 SNEGSKA (reference sequence).